This entry concerns a single TCR beta chain. These data belong to a study of blood T cell repertoires in COVID-19. Study at large: Nucleic acid was either cDNA or gDNA, and it came from T cells, B-cell-depleted T cells, or PBMCs.

The assay was immunoSEQ multiplex PCR, and TCRdb's table has in-frame clones only and misses some. The profile shows approximately 170,000 clones, roughly 86% of them singletons. This clonotype was sampled from a man between 65 and 85 years old with acute or convalescent COVID-19. The specimen sequenced was peripheral blood.

The CDR3, as DNA: TGCGCCAGCAAAGGGGTGGCTCTTGACACTGAAGCTTTCTTT. It codes for CASKGVALDTEAFF. The V call is TRBV4-1, the J call TRBJ1-1; D is possibly TRBD1 (5 bases). The V end was cut by 7 bases, the J end by 3 bases, with 15 bases between. The CDR3 is made up of 14 amino acids. Germline V gene sequence: CDR1 MGHRA, CDR2 YSYEKL.